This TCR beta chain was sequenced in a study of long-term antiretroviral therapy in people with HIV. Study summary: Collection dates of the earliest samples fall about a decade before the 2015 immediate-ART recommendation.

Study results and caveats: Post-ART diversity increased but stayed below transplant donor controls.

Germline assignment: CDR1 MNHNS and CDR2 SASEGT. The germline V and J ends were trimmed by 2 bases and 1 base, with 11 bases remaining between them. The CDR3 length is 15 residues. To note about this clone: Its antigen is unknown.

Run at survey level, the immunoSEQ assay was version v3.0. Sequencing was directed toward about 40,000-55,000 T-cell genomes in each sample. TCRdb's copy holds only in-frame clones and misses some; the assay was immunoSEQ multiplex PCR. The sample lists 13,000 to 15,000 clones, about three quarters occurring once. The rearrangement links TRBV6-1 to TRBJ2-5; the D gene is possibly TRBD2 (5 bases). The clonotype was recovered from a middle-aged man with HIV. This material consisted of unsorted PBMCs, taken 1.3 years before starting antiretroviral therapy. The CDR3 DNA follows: TGTGCCAGCAGTGAAATGGGGAGCCCCCAAGAGACCCAGTACTTC. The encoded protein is CASSEMGSPQETQYF.